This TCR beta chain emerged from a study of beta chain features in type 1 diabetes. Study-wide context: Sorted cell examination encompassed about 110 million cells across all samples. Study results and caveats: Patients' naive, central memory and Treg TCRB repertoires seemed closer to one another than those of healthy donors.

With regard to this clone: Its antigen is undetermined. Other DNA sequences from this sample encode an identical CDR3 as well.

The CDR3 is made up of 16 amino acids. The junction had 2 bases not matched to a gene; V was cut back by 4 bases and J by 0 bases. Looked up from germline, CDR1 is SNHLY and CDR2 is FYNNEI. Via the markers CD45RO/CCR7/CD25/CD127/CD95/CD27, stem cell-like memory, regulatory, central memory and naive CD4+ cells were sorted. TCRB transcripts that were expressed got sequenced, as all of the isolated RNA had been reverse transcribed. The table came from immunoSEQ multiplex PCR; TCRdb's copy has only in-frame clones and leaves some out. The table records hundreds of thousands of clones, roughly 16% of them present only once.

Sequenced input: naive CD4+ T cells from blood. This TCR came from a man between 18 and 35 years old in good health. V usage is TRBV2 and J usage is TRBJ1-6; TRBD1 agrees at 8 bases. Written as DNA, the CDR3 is TGTGCCAGCAGTGGACAGGGGAGCTCCTATAATTCACCCCTCCACTTT. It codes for CASSGQGSSYNSPLHF.